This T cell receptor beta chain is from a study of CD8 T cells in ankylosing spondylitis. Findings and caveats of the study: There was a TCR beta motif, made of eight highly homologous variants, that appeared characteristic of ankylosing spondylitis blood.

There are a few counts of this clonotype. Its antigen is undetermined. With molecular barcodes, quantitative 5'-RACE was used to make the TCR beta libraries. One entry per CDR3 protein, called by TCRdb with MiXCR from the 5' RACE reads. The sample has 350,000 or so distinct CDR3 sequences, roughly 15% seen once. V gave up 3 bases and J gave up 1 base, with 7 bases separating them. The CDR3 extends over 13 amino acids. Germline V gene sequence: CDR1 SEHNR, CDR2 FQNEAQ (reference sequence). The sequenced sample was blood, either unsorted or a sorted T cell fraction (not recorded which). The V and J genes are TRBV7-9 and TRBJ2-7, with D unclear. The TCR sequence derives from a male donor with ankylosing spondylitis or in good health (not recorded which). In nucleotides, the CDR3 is TGTGCCAGCAGCTTTTGGGGTTCCTACGAGCAGTACTTC. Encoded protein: CASSFWGSYEQYF.